This T cell receptor beta chain came from a study of CD8 T cells in ankylosing spondylitis. General study findings and limits: Several highly homologous variants formed a TCR beta motif that appeared characteristic of ankylosing spondylitis blood. Both synovial fluid and blood in reactive arthritis had previously been reported to carry some motif variants. Clones linked with disease were CD8+ and fairly uncommon in the peripheral blood.

Using its own MiXCR run on the 5' RACE reads, TCRdb lists one record per CDR3 protein. The data contain fewer than 500,000 distinct CDR3 sequences, 20% to 25% of them singletons. The V end was cut by 4 bases, the J end by 16 bases, with 17 bases between. The CDR3 length is 13 residues. On this clonotype: The antigen is undetermined.

V usage is TRBV12-3 or TRBV12-4 and J usage is TRBJ1-6, with D tentatively TRBD1 (6 bases). The receptor was derived from a male donor with ankylosing spondylitis. Input material: blood, either unsorted or a sorted T cell fraction (not recorded which). This CDR3 is CASSSTQGSNLHF. The CDR3 DNA follows: TGTGCCAGCAGTTCAACACAGGGCAGTAATCTCCACTTT.